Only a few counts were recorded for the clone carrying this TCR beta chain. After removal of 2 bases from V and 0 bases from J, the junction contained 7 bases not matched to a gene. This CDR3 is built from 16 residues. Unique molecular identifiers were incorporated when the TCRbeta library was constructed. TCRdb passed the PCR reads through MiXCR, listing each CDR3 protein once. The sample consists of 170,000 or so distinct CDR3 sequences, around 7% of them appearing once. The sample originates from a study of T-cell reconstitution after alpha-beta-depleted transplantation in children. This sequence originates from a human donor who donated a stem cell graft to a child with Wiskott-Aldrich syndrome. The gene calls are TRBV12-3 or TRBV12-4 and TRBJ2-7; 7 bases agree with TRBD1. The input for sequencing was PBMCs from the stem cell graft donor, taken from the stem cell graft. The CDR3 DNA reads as TGTGCCAGCAGTTTAAGGGGACAGACTCCCTCCTACGAGCAGTACTTC. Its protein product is CASSLRGQTPSYEQYF.